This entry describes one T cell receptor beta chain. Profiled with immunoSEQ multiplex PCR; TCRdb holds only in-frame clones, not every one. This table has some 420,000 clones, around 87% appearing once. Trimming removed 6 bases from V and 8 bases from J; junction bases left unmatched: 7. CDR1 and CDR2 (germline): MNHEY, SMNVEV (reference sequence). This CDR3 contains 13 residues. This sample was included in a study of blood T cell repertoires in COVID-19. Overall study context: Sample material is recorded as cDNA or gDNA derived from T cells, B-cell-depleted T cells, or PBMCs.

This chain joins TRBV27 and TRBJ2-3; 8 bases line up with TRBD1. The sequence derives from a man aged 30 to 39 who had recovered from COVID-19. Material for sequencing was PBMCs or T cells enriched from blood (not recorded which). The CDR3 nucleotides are TGTGCCAGCAGAGAGGACAGGGTCGGTACGCAGTATTTT. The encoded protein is CASREDRVGTQYF.